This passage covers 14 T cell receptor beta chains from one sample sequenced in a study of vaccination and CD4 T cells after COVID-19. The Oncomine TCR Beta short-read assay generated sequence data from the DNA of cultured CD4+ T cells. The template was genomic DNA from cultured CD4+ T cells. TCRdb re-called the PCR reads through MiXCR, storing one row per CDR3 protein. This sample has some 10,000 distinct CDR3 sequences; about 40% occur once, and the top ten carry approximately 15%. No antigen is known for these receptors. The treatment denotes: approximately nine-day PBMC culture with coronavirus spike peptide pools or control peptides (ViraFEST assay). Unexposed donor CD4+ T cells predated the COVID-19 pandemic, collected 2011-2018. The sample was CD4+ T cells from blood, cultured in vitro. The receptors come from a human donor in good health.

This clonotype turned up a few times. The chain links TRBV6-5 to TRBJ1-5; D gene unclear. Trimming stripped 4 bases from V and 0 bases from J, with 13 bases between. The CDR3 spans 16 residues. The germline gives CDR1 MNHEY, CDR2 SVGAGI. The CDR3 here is CASSFQQPNSNQPQHF. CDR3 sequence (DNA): TGTGCCAGCAGTTTTCAACAGCCGAATAGCAATCAGCCCCAGCATTTT.

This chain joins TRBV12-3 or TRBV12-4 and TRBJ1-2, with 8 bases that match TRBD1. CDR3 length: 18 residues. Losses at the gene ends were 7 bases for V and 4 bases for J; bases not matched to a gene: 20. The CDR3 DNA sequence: TGTGCCAGCACCCTCATGGGCGGGACAGGTCTCGTGGGCTATGGCTACACCTTC. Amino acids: CASTLMGGTGLVGYGYTF.

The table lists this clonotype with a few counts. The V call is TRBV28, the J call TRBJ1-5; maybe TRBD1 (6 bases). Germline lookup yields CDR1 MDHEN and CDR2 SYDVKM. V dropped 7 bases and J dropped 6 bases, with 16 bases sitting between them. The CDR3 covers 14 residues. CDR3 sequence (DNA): TGTGCCAGCACTCCTTACAGGGATGGTCAGCCCCAGCATTTT. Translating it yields CASTPYRDGQPQHF.

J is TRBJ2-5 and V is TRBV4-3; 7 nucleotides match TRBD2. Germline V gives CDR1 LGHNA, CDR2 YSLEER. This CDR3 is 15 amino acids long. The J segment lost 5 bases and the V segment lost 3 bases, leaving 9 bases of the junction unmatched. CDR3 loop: CASSHGTTGGETQYF. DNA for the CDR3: TGCGCCAGCAGCCACGGGACTACTGGAGGCGAGACCCAGTACTTC.

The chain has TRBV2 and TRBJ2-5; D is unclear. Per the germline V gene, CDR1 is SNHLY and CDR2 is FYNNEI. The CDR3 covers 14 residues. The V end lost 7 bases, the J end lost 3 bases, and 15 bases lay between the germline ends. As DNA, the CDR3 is TGTGCCAGCACCCTGAGTTGGGCAGAAGAGACCCAGTACTTC. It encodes CASTLSWAEETQYF.

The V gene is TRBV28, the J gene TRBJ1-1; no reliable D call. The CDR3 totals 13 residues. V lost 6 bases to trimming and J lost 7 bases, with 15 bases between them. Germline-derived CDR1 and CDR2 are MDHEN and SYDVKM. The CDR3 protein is CASSPGQRDEAFF. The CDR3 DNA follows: TGTGCCAGCAGCCCGGGCCAGCGGGATGAAGCTTTCTTT.

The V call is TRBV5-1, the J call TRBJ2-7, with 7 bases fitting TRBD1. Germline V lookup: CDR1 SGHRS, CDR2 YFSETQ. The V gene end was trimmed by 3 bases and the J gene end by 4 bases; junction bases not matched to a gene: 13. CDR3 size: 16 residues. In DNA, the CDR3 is TGCGCCAGCAGCTCCAGTTCCGACAGGGTTTCTTACGAGCAGTACTTC. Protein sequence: CASSSSSDRVSYEQYF.

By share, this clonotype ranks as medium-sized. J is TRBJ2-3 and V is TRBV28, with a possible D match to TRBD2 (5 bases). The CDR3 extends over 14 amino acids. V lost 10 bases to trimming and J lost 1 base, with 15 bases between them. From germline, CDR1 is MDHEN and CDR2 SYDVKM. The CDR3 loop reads CATPGNEGTDTQYF. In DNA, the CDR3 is TGTGCCACCCCCGGGAACGAGGGCACAGATACGCAGTATTTT.

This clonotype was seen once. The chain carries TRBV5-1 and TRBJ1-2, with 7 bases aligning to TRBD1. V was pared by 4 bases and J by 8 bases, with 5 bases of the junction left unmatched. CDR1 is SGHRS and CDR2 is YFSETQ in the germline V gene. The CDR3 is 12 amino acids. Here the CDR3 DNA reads TGCGCCAGCAGCATGACAGGGAGCGGCTACACCTTC. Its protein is CASSMTGSGYTF.

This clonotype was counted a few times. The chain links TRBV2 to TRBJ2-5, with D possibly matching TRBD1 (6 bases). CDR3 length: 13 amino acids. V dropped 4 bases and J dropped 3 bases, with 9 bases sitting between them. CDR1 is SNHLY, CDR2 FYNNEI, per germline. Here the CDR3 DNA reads TGTGCCAGCAGTGTTGACAGGAAAGAGACCCAGTACTTC. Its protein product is CASSVDRKETQYF. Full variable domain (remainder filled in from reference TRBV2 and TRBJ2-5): EPEVTQTPSHQVTQMGQEVILRCVPISNHLYFYWYRQILGQKVEFLVSFYNNEISEKSEIFDDQFSVERPDGSNFTLKIRSTKLEDSAMYFCASSVDRKETQYFGPGTRLLVL.

The CDR3 DNA reads as TGTGCCAGCGAGAGCGGGAGCGAGACCCAGTACTTC. Translated, it gives CASESGSETQYF. The V call is TRBV2, the J call TRBJ2-5; TRBD2 aligns across 8 bases. V gave up 8 bases and J gave up 5 bases; unmatched junction bases: 4. The CDR3 loop spans 12 amino acids. Germline CDR1 and CDR2: SNHLY and FYNNEI.

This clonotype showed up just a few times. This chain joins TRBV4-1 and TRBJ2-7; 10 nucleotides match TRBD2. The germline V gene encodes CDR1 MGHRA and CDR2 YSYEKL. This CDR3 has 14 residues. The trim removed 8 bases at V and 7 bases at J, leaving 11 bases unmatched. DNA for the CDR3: TGCGCCAGCGGGACTAGCGAGGAGGTGGGAGAGCAGTACTTC. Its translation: CASGTSEEVGEQYF.

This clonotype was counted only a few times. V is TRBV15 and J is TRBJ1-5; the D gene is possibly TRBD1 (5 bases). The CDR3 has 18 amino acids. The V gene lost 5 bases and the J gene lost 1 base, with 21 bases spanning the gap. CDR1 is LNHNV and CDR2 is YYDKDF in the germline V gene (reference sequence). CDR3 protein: CATSGNPQGFRSNQPQHF. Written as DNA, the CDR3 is TGTGCCACCAGCGGCAACCCGCAGGGATTTCGAAGCAATCAGCCCCAGCATTTT.

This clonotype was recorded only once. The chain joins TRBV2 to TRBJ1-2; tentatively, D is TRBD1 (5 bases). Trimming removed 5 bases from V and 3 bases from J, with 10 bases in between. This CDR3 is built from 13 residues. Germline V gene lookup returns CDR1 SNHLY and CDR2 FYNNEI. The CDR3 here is CASSTGTHYGYTF. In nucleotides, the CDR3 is TGTGCCAGCAGTACCGGGACTCACTATGGCTACACCTTC.